This record covers a single T cell receptor beta chain. The PCR used 60 Vbeta and 13 Jbeta primers. Libraries were prepared by immunoSEQ multiplex PCR; TCRdb keeps only in-frame clonotypes and omits some of them. This table has approximately 180,000 clones, 70% to 80% appearing once. The record originates from a study of cytomegalovirus exposure and HLA in healthy donors. The germline V gene encodes CDR1 MNHEY and CDR2 SVGAGI. V trimming: 7 bases; J trimming: 7 bases; junction bases outside the gene matches: 8. The CDR3 runs 14 residues. The sequenced sample was PBMCs. This TCR was sampled from a male donor in good health and CMV-seronegative. The V gene is TRBV6-5, the J gene TRBJ1-5, with 9 bases identical to TRBD1. CDR3 region: CASMGQGFYQPQHF. DNA of the CDR3: TGTGCCAGCATGGGACAGGGTTTTTACCAGCCCCAGCATTTT.